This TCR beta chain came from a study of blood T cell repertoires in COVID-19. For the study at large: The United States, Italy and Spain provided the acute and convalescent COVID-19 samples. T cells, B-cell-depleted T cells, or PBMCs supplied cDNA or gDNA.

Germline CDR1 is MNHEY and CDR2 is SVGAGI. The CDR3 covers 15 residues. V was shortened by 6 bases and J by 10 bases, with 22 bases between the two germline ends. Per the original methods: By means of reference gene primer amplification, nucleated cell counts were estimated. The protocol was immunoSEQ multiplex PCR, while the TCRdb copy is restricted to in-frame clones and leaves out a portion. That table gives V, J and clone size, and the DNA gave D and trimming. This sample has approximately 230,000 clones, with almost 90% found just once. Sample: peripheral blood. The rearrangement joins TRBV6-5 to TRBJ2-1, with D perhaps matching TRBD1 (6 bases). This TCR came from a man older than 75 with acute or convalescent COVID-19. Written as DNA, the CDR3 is TGTGCCAGCAGCCCCGACCCAGGGACACAGCGAGAGCAGTTCTTC. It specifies CASSPDPGTQREQFF.